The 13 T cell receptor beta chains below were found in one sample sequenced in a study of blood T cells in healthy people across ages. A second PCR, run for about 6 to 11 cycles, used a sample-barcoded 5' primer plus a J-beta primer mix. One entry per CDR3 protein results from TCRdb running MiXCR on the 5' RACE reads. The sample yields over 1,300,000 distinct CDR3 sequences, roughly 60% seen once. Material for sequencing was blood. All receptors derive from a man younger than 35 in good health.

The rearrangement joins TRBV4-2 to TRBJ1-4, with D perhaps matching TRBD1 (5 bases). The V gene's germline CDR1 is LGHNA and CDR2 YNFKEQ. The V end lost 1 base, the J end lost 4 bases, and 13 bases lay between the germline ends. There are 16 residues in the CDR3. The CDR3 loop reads CASSQGSGTDNEKLFF. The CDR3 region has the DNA TGTGCCAGCAGCCAAGGTAGTGGGACGGATAATGAAAAACTGTTTTTT.

For the CDR3, the DNA is TGCAGTGCTAGACACAGGGGATTTGCCTGCAATGAGCAGTTCTTC. It codes for CSARHRGFACNEQFF. The rearrangement joins TRBV20-1 to TRBJ2-1, with 7 bases that match TRBD1. The V and J ends lost 2 bases and 6 bases, in that order; junction bases with no gene match: 10. The CDR3 runs 15 residues. CDR1 and CDR2 (germline): DFQATT, SNEGSKA (reference sequence).

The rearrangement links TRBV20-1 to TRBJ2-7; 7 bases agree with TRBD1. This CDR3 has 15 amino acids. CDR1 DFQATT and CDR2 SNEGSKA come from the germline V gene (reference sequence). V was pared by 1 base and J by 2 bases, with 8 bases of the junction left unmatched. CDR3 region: CSARGLTGVAYEQYF. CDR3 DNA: TGCAGTGCTAGAGGTCTTACAGGGGTCGCCTACGAGCAGTACTTC.

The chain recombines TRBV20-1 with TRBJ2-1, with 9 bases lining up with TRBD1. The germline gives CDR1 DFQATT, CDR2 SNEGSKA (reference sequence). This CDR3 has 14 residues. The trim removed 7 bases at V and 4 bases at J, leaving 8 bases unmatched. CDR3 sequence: CSVLSGQGYNEQFF. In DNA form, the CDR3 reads TGCAGTGTCCTGTCTGGACAGGGGTACAATGAGCAGTTCTTC.

CDR3 protein: CAISETGGNIQYF. For the CDR3, the DNA is TGTGCCATCAGTGAAACCGGGGGAAACATTCAGTACTTC. V is TRBV10-3 and J is TRBJ2-4, with D tentatively TRBD2 (6 bases). CDR1 is ENHRY, CDR2 SYGVKD, per germline. V dropped 3 bases and J dropped 6 bases, with 9 bases sitting between them. The CDR3 length is 13 residues.

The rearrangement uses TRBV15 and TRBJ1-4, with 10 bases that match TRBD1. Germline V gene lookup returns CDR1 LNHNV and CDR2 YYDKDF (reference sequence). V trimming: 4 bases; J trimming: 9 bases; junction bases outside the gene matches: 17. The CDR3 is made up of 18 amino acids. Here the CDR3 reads CATSIVGQGIDQGKKLFF. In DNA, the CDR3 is TGTGCCACCAGCATCGTGGGACAGGGGATTGATCAGGGCAAAAAACTGTTTTTT.

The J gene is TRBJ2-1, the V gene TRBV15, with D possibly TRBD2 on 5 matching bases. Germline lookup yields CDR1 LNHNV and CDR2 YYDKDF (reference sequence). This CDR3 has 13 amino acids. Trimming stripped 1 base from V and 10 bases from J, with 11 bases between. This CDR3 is CATSRAQRVEQFF. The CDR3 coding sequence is TGTGCCACCAGCAGAGCCCAGAGGGTGGAGCAGTTCTTC. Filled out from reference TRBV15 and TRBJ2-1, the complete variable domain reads DAMVIQNPRYQVTQFGKPVTLSCSQTLNHNVMYWYQQKSSQAPKLLFHYYDKDFNNEADTPDNFQSRRPNTSFCFLDIRSPGLGDTAMYLCATSRAQRVEQFFGPGTRLTVL.

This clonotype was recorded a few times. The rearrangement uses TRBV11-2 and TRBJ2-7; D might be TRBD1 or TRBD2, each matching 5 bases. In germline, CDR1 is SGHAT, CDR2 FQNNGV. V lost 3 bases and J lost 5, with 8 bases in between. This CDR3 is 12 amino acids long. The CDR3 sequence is CASSLGVHEQYF. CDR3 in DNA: TGTGCCAGCAGCTTGGGGGTCCACGAGCAGTACTTC.

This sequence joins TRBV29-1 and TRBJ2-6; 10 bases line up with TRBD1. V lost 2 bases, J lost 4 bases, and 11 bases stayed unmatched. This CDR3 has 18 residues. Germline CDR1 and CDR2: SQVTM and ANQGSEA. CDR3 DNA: TGCAGCGTTGAAAGTTGGGAGGGACAGGGGCCCGGGGCCAACGTCCTGACTTTC. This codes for CSVESWEGQGPGANVLTF.

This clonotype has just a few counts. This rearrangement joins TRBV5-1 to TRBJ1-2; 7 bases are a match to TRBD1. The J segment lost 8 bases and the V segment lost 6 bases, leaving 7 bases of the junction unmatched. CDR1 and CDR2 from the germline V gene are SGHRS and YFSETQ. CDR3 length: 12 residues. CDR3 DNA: TGCGCCAGCACCGCGACAGGGCAAGGCTACACCTTC. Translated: CASTATGQGYTF. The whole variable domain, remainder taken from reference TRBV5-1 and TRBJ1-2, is KAGVTQTPRYLIKTRGQQVTLSCSPISGHRSVSWYQQTPGQGLQFLFEYFSETQRNKGNFPGRFSGRQFSNSRSEMNVSTLELGDSALYLCASTATGQGYTFGSGTRLTVV.

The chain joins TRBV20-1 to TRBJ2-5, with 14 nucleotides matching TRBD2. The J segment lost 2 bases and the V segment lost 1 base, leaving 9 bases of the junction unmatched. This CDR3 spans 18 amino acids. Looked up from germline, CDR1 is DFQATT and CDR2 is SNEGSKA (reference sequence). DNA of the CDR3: TGCAGTGCTAGAGCCTCGGGACTAGCGGGAGTGTGGCAAGAGACCCAGTACTTC. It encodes CSARASGLAGVWQETQYF.

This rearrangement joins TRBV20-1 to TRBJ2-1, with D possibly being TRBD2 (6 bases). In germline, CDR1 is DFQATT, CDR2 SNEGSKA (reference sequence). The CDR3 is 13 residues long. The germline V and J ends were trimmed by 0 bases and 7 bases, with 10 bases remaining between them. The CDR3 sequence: CSARERLVNEQFF. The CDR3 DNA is TGCAGTGCTAGAGAACGACTAGTAAATGAGCAGTTCTTC.

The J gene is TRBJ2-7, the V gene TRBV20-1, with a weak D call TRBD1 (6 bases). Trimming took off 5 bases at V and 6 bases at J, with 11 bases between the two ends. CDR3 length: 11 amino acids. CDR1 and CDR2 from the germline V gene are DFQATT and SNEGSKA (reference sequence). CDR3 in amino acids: CSARTEAEQYF. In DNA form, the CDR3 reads TGCAGTGCTCGGACAGAAGCCGAGCAGTACTTC.